This TCR beta chain was recorded in a study of blood T cell repertoires in COVID-19. Germline CDR1 and CDR2: SGHRS and YFSETQ. This CDR3 has 15 residues. V gave up 0 bases and J gave up 5 bases; unmatched junction bases: 7. In the source study's methods: By means of reference gene primer amplification, nucleated cell counts were estimated. The assay was immunoSEQ multiplex PCR, and TCRdb's table has in-frame clones only and misses some. That table gives V, J and clone size, and the DNA gave D and trimming. The sample consists of about 40,000 clones, around 85% of them appearing once. This sequence joins TRBV5-1 and TRBJ2-7, with 8 bases fitting TRBD1. Sequenced input: peripheral blood. This TCR was recovered from a woman aged 60 to 75 with acute or convalescent COVID-19. The CDR3: CASSLGRGRNHEQYF. The CDR3 DNA is TGCGCCAGCAGCTTGGGCAGGGGGCGCAACCACGAGCAGTACTTC.